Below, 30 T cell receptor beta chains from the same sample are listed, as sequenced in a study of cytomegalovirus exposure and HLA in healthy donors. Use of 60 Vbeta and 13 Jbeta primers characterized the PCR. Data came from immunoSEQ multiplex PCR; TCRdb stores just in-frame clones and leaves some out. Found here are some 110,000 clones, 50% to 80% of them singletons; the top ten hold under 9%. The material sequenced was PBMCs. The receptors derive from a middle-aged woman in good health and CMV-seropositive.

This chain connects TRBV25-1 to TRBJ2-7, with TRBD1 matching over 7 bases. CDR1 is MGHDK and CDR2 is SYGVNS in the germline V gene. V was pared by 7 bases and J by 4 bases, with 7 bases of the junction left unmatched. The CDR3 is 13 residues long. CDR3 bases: TGTGCCAGCAAGGGACAGCTTACGTACGAGCAGTACTTC. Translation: CASKGQLTYEQYF.

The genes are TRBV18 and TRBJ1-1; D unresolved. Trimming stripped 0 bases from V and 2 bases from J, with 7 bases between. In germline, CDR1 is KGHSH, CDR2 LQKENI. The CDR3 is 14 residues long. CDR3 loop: CASSPPSGNTEAFF. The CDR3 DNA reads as TGTGCCAGCTCACCACCGTCAGGCAACACTGAAGCTTTCTTT.

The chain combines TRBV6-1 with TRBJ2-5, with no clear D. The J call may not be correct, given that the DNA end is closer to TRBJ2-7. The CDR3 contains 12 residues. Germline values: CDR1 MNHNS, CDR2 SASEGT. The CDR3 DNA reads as TGTGCCAGCAGAATCTACTCCTACGAGCAGTACTTC. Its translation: CASRIYSYEQYF.

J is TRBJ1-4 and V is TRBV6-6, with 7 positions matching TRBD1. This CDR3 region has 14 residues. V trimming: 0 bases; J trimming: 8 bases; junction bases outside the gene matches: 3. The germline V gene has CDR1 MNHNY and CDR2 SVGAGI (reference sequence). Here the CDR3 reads CASSYSQGGEKLFF. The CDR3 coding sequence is TGTGCCAGCAGTTACTCGCAGGGGGGAGAAAAACTGTTTTTT.

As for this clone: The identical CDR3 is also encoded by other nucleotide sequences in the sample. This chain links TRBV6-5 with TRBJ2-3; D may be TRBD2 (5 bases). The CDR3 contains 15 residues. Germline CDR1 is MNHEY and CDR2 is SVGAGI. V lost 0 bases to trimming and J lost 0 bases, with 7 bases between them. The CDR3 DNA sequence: TGTGCCAGCAGTTACTCGTCGGGGAGCACAGATACGCAGTATTTT. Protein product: CASSYSSGSTDTQYF.

The CDR3 nucleotides read TGTGCCAGCTCACCCAGGGGGCAGGAGAATGAAAAACTGTTTTTT. This codes for CASSPRGQENEKLFF. V gene TRBV18 combines with J gene TRBJ1-4; 8 nucleotides match TRBD1. This CDR3 spans 15 amino acids. Per germline, CDR1 KGHSH and CDR2 LQKENI. With V trimmed by 3 bases and J by 5 bases, 5 bases remained unmatched.

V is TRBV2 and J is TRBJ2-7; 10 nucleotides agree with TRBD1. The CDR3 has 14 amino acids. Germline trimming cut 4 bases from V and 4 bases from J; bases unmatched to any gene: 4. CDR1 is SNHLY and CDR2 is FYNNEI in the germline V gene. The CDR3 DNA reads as TGTGCCAGCAGTGGACAGGGGGCCCTTTACGAGCAGTACTTC. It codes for CASSGQGALYEQYF.

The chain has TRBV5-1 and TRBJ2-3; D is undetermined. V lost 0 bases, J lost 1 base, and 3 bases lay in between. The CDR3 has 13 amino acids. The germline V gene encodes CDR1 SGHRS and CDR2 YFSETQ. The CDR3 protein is CASSLGGTDTQYF. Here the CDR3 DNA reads TGCGCCAGCAGCTTGGGCGGCACAGATACGCAGTATTTT.

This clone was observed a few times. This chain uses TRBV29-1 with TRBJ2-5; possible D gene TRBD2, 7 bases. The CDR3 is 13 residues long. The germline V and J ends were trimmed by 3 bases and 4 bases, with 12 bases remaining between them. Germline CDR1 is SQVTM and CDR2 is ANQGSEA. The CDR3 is CSVEGGATETQYF. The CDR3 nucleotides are TGCAGCGTTGAGGGGGGGGCCACAGAGACCCAGTACTTC.

The CDR3 coding sequence is TGTGCCAGCGGAATGGGGGGACCTAACACCGGGGAGCTGTTTTTT. Protein product: CASGMGGPNTGELFF. The gene calls are TRBV27 and TRBJ2-2, with D possibly being TRBD2 (6 bases). The CDR3 length is 15 residues. V shed 8 bases and J shed 2 bases, with 15 bases lying between them. Germline CDR1 reads MNHEY; CDR2 reads SMNVEV (reference sequence).

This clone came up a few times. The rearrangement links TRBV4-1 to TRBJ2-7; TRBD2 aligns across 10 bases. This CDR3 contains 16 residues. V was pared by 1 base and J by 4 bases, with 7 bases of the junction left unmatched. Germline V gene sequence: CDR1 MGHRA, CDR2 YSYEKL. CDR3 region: CASSQGTSGTIYEQYF. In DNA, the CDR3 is TGCGCCAGCAGCCAAGGAACTAGCGGGACGATTTACGAGCAGTACTTC.

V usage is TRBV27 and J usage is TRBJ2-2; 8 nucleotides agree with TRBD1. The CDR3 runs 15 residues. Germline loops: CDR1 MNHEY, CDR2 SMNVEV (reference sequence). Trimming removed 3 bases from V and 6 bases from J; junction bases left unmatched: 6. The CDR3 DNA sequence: TGTGCCAGCAGTTTGGGCAGGGGGCGCTCCGGGGAGCTGTTTTTT. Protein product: CASSLGRGRSGELFF.

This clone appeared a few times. The CDR3: CATSRGREIFTEAFF. The CDR3 coding sequence is TGTGCCACCAGCAGAGGTCGGGAGATCTTCACTGAAGCTTTCTTT. V and J are TRBV15 and TRBJ1-1; D is undetermined. The V end lost 1 base, the J end lost 4 bases, and 13 bases lay between the germline ends. The CDR3 consists of 15 residues. Germline CDR1 LNHNV, CDR2 YYDKDF (reference sequence).

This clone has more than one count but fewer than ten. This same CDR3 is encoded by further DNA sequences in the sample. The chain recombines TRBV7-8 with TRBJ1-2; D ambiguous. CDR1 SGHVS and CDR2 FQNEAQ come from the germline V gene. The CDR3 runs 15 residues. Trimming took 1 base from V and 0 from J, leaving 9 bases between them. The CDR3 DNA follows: TGTGCCAGCAGCTTAGTCAGCGCCGCTAACTATGGCTACACCTTC. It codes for CASSLVSAANYGYTF. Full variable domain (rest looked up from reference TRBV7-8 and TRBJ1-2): GAGVSQSPRYKVAKRGQDVALRCDPISGHVSLFWYQQALGQGPEFLTYFQNEAQLDKSGLPSDRFFAERPEGSVSTLKIQRTQQEDSAVYLCASSLVSAANYGYTFGSGTRLTVV.

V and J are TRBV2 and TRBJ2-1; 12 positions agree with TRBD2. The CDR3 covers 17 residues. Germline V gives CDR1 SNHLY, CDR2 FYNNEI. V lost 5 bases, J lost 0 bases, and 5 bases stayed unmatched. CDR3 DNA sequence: TGTGCCAGCAGTCTAGCGGGAGGGCCCGGCTCCTACAATGAGCAGTTCTTC. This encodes CASSLAGGPGSYNEQFF.

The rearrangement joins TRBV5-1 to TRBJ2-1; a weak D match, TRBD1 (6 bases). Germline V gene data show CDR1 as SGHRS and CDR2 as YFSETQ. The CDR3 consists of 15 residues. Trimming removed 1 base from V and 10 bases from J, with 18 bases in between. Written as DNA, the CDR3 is TGCGCCAGCAGCTTGACAGGGTACAATGAATTCGAGCAGTTCTTC. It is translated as CASSLTGYNEFEQFF.

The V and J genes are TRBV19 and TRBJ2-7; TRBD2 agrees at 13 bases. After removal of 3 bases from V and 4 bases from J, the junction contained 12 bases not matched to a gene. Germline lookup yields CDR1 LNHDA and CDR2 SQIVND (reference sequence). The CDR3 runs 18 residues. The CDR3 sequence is CASSIGGPGTSGTYEQYF. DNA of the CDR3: TGTGCCAGTAGTATTGGCGGACCCGGGACTAGCGGGACATACGAGCAGTACTTC. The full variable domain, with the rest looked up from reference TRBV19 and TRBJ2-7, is DGGITQSPKYLFRKEGQNVTLSCEQNLNHDAMYWYRQDPGQGLRLIYYSQIVNDFQKGDIAEGYSVSREKKESFPLTVTSAQKNPTAFYLCASSIGGPGTSGTYEQYFGPGTRLTVT.

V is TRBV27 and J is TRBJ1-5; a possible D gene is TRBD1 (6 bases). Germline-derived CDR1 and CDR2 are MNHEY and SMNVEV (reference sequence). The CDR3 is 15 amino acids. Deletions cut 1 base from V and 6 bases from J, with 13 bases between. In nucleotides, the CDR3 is TGTGCCAGCAGTTTATTAGGGGGTGGGGGTCAGCCCCAGCATTTT. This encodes CASSLLGGGGQPQHF.

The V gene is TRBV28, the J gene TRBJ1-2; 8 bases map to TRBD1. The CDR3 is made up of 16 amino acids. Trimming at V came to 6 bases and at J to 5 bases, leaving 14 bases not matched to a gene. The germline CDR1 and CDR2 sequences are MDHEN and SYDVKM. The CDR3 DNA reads TGTGCCAGCAGGCCTACAGGGGCGAACAGGGGGTATGGCTACACCTTC. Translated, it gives CASRPTGANRGYGYTF.

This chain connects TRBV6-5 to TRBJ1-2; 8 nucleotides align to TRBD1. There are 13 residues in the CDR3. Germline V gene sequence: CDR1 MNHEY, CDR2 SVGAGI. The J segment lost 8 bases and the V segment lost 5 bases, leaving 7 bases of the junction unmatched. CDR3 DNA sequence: TGTGCCAGCAGTGGGACGACAGGGGAAGGCTACACCTTC. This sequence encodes CASSGTTGEGYTF.

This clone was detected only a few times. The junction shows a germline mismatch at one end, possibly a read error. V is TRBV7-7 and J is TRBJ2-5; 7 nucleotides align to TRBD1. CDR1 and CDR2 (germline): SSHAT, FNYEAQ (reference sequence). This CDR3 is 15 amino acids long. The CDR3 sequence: CASSTRQGGQETQYF. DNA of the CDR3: TGTGCTAGCAGCACACGACAGGGCGGCCAAGAGACCCAGTACTTC.

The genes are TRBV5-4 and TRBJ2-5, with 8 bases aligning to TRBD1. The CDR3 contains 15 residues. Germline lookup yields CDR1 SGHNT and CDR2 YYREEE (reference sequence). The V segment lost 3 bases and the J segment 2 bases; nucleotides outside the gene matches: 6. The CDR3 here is CASSSYGTGQETQYF. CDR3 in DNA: TGTGCCAGCAGCTCATACGGGACAGGACAAGAGACCCAGTACTTC. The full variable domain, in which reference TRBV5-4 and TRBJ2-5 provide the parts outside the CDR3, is ETGVTQSPTHLIKTRGQQVTLRCSSQSGHNTVSWYQQALGQGPQFIFQYYREEENGRGNFPPRFSGLQFPNYSSELNVNALELDDSALYLCASSSYGTGQETQYFGPGTRLLVL.

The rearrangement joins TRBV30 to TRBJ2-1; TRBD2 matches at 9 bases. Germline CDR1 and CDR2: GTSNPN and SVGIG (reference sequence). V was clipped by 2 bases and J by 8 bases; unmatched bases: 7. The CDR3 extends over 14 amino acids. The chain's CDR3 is CAWSTSGGWDEQFF. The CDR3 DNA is TGTGCCTGGAGTACCAGCGGGGGGTGGGATGAGCAGTTCTTC.

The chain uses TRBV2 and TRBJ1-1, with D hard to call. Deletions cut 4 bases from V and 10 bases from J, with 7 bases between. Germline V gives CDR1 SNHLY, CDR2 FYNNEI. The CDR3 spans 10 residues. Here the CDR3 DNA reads TGTGCCAGCAGTGCCGTCCGAGCTTTCTTT. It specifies CASSAVRAFF.

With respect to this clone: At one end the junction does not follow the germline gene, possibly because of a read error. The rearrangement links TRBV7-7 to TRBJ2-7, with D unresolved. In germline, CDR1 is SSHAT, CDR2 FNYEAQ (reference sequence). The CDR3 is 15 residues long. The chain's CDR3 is CASSLGTDVVYEQYF. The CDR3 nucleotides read TGTGCTAGCAGCTTAGGTACAGACGTGGTCTACGAGCAGTACTTC.

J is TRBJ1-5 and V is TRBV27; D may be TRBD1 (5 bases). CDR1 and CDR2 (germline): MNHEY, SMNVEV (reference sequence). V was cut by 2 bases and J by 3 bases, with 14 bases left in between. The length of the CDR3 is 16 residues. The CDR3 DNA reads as TGTGCCAGCAGTTTAACGGGGGAGGCGGCCAATCAGCCCCAGCATTTT. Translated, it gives CASSLTGEAANQPQHF.

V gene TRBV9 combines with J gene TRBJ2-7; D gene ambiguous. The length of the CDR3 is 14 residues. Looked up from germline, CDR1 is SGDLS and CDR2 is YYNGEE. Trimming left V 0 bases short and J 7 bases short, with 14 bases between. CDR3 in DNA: TGTGCCAGCAGCGTAGCTCCCCTCTCTCGGGAGCAGTACTTC. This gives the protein CASSVAPLSREQYF.

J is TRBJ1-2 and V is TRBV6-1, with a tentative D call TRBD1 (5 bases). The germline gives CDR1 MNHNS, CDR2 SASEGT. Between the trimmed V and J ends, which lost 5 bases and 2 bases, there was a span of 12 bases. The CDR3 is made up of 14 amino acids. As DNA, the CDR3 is TGTGCCAGCAGTCAGATCAGGGCCAACTATGGCTACACCTTC. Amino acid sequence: CASSQIRANYGYTF.

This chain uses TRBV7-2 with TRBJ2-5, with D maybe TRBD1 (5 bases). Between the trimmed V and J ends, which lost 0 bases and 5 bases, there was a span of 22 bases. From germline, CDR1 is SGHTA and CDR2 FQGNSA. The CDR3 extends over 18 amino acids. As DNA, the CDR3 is TGTGCCAGCAGCTTAGCGGCGTTGGGAAGGGGTCCAAGGGAGACCCAGTACTTC. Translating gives CASSLAALGRGPRETQYF.

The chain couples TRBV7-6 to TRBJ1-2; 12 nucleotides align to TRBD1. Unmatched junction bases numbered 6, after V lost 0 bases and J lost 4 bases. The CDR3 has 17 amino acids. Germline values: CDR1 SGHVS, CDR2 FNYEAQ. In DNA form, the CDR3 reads TGTGCCAGCAGCTTAGCAACGGGACAGGGGGCGTCCTATGGCTACACCTTC. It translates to CASSLATGQGASYGYTF.